These 6 T cell receptor beta chains were all obtained from the same sample, sequenced in a study of regulatory and conventional T cells in RAG deficiency. Blood CD4+ CD25-high CD127-low regulatory T cells supplied the genomic DNA template. Profiled with immunoSEQ multiplex PCR; TCRdb holds only in-frame clones, not every one. This sample has over 15,000 clones; roughly 86% occur once, and the top ten carry more than 1.4%. The sample also formed part of further work on regulatory T cells. That paper states: Primers: 52 TRBV forward and 13 TRBJ reverse.

The sequencing input was Tregs sorted from blood. These TCRs come from a human donor in good health.

This clone was recorded only once. The chain recombines TRBV7-6 with TRBJ1-3, with D perhaps TRBD1 (5 bases). Trimming stripped 5 bases from V and 0 bases from J, with 14 bases between. Germline values: CDR1 SGHVS, CDR2 FNYEAQ. The CDR3 contains 16 residues. The CDR3 protein is CASSQQQDLSGNTIYF. The DNA for the CDR3 is TGTGCCAGCAGCCAACAACAGGACCTCTCTGGAAACACCATATATTTT.

The chain carries TRBV6-1 and TRBJ1-4, with a tentative D call TRBD1 (5 bases). Between the trimmed V and J ends, which lost 1 base and 3 bases, there was a span of 9 bases. Germline loops: CDR1 MNHNS, CDR2 SASEGT. The CDR3 runs 15 residues. CDR3 sequence (DNA): TGTGCCAGCAGTGAAGGGAAGACAGCTAATGAAAAACTGTTTTTT. Translation gives CASSEGKTANEKLFF.

The chain carries TRBV2 and TRBJ2-4; tentatively, D is TRBD2 (5 bases). Looked up from germline, CDR1 is SNHLY and CDR2 is FYNNEI. V lost 1 base and J 0 bases, leaving 7 bases between the germline ends. The CDR3 extends over 15 amino acids. DNA for the CDR3: TGTGCCAGCAGTGAAGGGAGGCTAGCCAAAAACATTCAGTACTTC. Protein product: CASSEGRLAKNIQYF.

The chain is built from TRBV6-5 and TRBJ2-3; D might be TRBD2 (6 bases). This CDR3 is 16 amino acids long. The germline V gene encodes CDR1 MNHEY and CDR2 SVGAGI. Trimming removed 2 bases at V and 0 bases at J, with 12 bases between. The CDR3 loop is CASSYEEGLSTDTQYF. The CDR3 DNA reads TGTGCCAGCAGTTACGAGGAGGGGCTGAGCACAGATACGCAGTATTTT.

The CDR3 DNA reads TGTGCCAGCAGCCCCGGACTGTGGCCGGGAAACACCATATATTTT. Translation: CASSPGLWPGNTIYF. The chain recombines TRBV5-5 with TRBJ1-3; D gene unclear. This CDR3 has 15 amino acids. V was shortened by 4 bases and J by 4 bases, with 15 bases between the two germline ends. The germline V gene encodes CDR1 SGHKS and CDR2 YYEKEE (reference sequence).

This chain connects TRBV19 to TRBJ1-6; D uncertain. V lost 3 bases and J 5 bases, leaving 2 bases between the germline ends. Germline assignment: CDR1 LNHDA and CDR2 SQIVND (reference sequence). CDR3 size: 12 residues. The CDR3 DNA sequence: TGTGCCAGTAGTATGAATAATTCACCCCTCCACTTT. This sequence encodes CASSMNNSPLHF.